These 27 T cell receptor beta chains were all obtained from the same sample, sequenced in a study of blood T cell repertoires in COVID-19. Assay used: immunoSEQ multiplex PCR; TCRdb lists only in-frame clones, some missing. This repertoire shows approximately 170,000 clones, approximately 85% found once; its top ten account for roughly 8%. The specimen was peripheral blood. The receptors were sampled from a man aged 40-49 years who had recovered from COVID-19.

CDR3 region: CASSLGDSVIYEQYF. CDR3 nucleotide sequence: TGTGCCAGCAGCTTAGGGGACAGTGTGATCTACGAGCAGTACTTC. The chain uses TRBV7-6 and TRBJ2-7; 7 bases align to TRBD1. Looked up from germline, CDR1 is SGHVS and CDR2 is FNYEAQ. V trimming: 1 base; J trimming: 3 bases; junction bases outside the gene matches: 6. The CDR3 length is 15 residues. The variable domain in full, with the rest retrieved from reference TRBV7-6 and TRBJ2-7, is GAGVSQSPRYKVTKRGQDVALRCDPISGHVSLYWYRQALGQGPEFLTYFNYEAQQDKSGLPNDRFSAERPEGSISTLTIQRTEQRDSAMYRCASSLGDSVIYEQYFGPGTRLTVT.

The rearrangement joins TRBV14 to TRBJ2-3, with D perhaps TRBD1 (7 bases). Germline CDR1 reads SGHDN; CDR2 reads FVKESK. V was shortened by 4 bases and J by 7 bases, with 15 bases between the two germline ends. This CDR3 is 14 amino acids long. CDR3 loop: CASSPGRGAYTQYF. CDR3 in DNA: TGTGCCAGCAGCCCCGGCAGGGGGGCCTATACGCAGTATTTT.

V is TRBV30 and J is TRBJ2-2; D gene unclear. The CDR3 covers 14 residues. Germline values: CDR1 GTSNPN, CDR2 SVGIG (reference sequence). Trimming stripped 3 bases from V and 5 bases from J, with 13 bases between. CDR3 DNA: TGTGCCTGGAGGAGGCTAGAGGATACCGGGGAGCTGTTTTTT. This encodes CAWRRLEDTGELFF.

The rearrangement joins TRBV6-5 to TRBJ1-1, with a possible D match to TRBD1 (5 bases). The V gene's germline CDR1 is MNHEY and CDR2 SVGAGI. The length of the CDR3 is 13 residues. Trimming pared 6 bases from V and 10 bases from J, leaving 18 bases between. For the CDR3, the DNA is TGTGCCAGCAGCGGCATTTCAGGGTCAAGAGCTTTCTTT. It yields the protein CASSGISGSRAFF.

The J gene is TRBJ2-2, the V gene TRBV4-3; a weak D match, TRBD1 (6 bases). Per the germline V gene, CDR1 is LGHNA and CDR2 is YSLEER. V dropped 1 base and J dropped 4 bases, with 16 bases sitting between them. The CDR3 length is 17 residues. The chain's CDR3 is CASSQGLVGASTGELFF. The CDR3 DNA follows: TGCGCCAGCAGCCAAGGGCTTGTGGGGGCCTCCACCGGGGAGCTGTTTTTT.

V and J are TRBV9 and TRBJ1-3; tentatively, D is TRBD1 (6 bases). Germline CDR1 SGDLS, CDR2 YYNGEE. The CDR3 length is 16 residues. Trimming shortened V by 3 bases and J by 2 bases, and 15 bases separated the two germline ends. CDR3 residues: CASSEQGRGAGNTIYF. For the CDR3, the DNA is TGTGCCAGCAGCGAACAGGGTCGAGGAGCTGGAAACACCATATATTTT.

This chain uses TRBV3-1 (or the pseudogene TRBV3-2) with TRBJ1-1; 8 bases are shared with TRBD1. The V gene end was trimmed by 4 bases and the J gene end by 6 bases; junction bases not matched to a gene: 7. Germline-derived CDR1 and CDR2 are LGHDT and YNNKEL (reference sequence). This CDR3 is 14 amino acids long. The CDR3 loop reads CASSPTGAGAEAFF. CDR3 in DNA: TGTGCCAGCAGCCCGACAGGGGCGGGCGCTGAAGCTTTCTTT.

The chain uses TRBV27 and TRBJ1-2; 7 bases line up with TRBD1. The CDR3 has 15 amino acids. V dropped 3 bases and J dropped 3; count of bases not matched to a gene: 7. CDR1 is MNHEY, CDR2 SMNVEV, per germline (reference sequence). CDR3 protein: CASSLAAGGYYGYTF. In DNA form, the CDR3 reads TGTGCCAGCAGTTTGGCCGCAGGGGGGTACTATGGCTACACCTTC.

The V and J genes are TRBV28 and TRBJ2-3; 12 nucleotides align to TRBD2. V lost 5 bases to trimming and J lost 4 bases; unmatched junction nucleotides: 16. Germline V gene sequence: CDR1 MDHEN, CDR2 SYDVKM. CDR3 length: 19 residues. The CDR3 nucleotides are TGTGCCAGCAGTCCCTTGGGGCTAGCGGGAGGGCATAGGGCAGATACGCAGTATTTT. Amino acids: CASSPLGLAGGHRADTQYF.

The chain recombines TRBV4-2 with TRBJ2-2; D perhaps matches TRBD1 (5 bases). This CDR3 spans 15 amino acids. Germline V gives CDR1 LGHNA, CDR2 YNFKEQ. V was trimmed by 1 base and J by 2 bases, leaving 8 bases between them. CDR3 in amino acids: CASSQVGANTGELFF. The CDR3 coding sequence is TGTGCCAGCAGCCAAGTTGGGGCCAACACCGGGGAGCTGTTTTTT.

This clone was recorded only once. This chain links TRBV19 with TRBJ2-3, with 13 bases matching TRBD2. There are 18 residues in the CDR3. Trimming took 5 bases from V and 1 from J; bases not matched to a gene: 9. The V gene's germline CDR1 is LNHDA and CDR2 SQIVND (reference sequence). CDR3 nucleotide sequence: TGTGCCAGTAGTCCCTTCGGACTAGCGGGAGTCGGCACAGATACGCAGTATTTT. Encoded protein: CASSPFGLAGVGTDTQYF. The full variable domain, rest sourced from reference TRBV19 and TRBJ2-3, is DGGITQSPKYLFRKEGQNVTLSCEQNLNHDAMYWYRQDPGQGLRLIYYSQIVNDFQKGDIAEGYSVSREKKESFPLTVTSAQKNPTAFYLCASSPFGLAGVGTDTQYFGPGTRLTVL.

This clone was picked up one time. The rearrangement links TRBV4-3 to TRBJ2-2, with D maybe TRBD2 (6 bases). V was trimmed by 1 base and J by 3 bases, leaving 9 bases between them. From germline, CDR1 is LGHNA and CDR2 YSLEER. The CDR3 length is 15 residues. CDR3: CASSQAGVDTGELFF. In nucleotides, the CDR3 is TGCGCCAGCAGCCAAGCGGGAGTGGACACCGGGGAGCTGTTTTTT.

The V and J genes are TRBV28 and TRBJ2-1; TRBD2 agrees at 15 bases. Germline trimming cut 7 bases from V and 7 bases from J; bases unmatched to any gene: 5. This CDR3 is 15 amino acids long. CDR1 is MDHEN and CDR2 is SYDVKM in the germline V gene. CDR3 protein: CASKGTSGRMNEQFF. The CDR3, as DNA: TGTGCCAGCAAGGGGACTAGCGGGAGGATGAATGAGCAGTTCTTC.

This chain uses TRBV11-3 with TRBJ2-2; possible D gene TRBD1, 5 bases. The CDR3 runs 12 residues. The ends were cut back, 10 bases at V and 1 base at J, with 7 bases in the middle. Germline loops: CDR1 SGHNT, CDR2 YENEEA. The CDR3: CATTGNTGELFF. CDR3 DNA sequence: TGTGCCACCACAGGGAACACCGGGGAGCTGTTTTTT. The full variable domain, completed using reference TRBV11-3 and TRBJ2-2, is EAGVVQSPRYKIIEKKQPVAFWCNPISGHNTLYWYLQNLGQGPELLIRYENEEAVDDSQLPKDRFSAERLKGVDSTLKIQPAELGDSAVYLCATTGNTGELFFGEGSRLTVL.

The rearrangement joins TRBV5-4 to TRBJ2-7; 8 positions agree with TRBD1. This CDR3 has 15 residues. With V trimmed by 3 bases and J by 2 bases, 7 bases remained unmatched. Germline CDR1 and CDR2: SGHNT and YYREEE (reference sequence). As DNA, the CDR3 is TGTGCCAGCAGCTCGTCCGGGACAGGAGCCTACGAGCAGTACTTC. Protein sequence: CASSSSGTGAYEQYF. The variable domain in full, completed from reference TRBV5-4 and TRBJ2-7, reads ETGVTQSPTHLIKTRGQQVTLRCSSQSGHNTVSWYQQALGQGPQFIFQYYREEENGRGNFPPRFSGLQFPNYSSELNVNALELDDSALYLCASSSSGTGAYEQYFGPGTRLTVT.

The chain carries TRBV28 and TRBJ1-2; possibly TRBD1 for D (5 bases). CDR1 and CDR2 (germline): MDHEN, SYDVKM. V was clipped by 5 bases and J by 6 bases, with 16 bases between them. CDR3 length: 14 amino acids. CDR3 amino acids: CASSPQTTANGYTF. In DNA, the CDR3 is TGTGCCAGCAGTCCCCAGACGACAGCAAATGGCTACACCTTC.

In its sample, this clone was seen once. The CDR3 is CASQSGLGQPQHF. DNA of the CDR3: TGTGCCTCTCAGTCGGGGTTGGGTCAGCCCCAGCATTTT. V usage is TRBV30 and J usage is TRBJ1-5; D call uncertain. Trimming stripped 7 bases from V and 6 bases from J, with 16 bases between. Germline loops: CDR1 GTSNPN, CDR2 SVGIG (reference sequence). This CDR3 comprises 13 residues. Full variable domain (rest looked up from reference TRBV30 and TRBJ1-5): SQTIHQWPATLVQPVGSPLSLECTVEGTSNPNLYWYRQAAGRGLQLLFYSVGIGQISSEVPQNLSASRPQDRQFILSSKKLLLSDSGFYLCASQSGLGQPQHFGDGTRLSIL.

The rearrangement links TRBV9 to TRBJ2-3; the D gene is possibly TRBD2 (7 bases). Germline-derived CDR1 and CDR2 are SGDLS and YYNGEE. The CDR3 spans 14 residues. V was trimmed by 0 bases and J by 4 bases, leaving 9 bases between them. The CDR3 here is CASSVGGGADTQYF. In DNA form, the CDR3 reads TGTGCCAGCAGCGTAGGAGGGGGGGCAGATACGCAGTATTTT.

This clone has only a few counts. The CDR3 here is CASSFADTYTEAFF. CDR3 coding DNA: TGTGCCAGCAGCTTCGCTGACACGTACACTGAAGCTTTCTTT. The chain employs TRBV11-2 and TRBJ1-1; D is ambiguous. This CDR3 has 14 amino acids. In germline, CDR1 is SGHAT, CDR2 FQNNGV. Trimming took 3 bases from V and 3 from J, leaving 11 bases between them.

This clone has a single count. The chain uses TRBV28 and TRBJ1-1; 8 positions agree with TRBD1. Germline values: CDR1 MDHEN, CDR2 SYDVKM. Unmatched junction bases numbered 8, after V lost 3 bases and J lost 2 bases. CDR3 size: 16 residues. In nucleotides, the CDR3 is TGTGCCAGCAGTTTTAGGGCAGGGGGCTCTAACACTGAAGCTTTCTTT. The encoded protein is CASSFRAGGSNTEAFF.

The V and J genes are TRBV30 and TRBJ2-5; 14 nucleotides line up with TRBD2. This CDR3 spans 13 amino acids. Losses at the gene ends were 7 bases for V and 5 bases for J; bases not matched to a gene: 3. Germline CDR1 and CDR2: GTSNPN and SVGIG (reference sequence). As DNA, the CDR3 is TGTGCCTTCGGGACTAGCGGGAGTGAGACCCAGTACTTC. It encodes CAFGTSGSETQYF.

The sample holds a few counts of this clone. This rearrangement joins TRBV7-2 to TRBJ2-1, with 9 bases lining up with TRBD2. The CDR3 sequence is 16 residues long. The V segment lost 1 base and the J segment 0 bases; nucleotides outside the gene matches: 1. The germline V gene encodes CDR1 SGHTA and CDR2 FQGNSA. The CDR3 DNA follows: TGTGCCAGCAGCTTAGAAGCGGGGGGCTCCTACAATGAGCAGTTCTTC. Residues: CASSLEAGGSYNEQFF.

As DNA, the CDR3 is TGTGCCAGCAGCCAGAGTGTCACGCAGTATTTT. Encoded protein: CASSQSVTQYF. The genes are TRBV6-2 or TRBV6-3 and TRBJ2-3; D is undetermined. There are 11 residues in the CDR3. CDR1 is MNHEY, CDR2 SVGEGT, per germline. V was trimmed by 6 bases and J by 9 bases, leaving 10 bases between them.

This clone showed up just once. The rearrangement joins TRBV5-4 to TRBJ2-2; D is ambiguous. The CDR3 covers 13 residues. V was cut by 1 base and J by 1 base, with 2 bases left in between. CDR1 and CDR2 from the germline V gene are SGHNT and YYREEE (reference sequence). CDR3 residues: CASSLLNTGELFF. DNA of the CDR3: TGTGCCAGCAGCTTGCTGAACACCGGGGAGCTGTTTTTT.

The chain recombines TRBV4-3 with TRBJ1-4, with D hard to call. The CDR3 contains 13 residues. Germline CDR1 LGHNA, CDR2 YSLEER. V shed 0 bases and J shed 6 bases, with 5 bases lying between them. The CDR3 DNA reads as TGCGCCAGCAGCCAAGATCGGTATGAAAAACTGTTTTTT. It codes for CASSQDRYEKLFF.

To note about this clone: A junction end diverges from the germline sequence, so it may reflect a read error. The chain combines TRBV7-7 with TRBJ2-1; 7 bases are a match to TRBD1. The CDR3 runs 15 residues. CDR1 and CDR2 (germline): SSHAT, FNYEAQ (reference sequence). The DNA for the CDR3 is TGTGCTAGCAGCCGTGGACAGGCCTCCTACAATGAGCAGTTCTTC. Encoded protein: CASSRGQASYNEQFF.

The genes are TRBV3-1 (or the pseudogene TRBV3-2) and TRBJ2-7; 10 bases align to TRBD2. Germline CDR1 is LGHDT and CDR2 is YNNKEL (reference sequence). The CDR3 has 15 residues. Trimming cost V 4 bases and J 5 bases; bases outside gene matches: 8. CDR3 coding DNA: TGTGCCAGCAGCCGAGTGACTAGCGGGCCCCACGAGCAGTACTTC. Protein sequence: CASSRVTSGPHEQYF.